The rows below give T cell receptor beta chains drawn from one sample of a study of CD8+ T cells in alopecia areata. The table came from immunoSEQ multiplex PCR; TCRdb's copy has only in-frame clones and leaves some out. The data show 110,000 or so clones, approximately 55% seen once. The material sequenced was CD4+ T cells sorted from blood, taken at week 24, from a patient treated with tofacitinib. The receptors stem from a human donor with alopecia areata. The CDR3 runs from the conserved cysteine through the conserved F or W. The order of the fields is J gene, D gene, V gene, CDR3 protein. D genes are given only for firm matches.

TRBJ1-4	NA	TRBV5-1	CASSLAGEKLFF
TRBJ2-1	TRBD1	TRBV5-4	CASSLGGLDRGNEQFF
TRBJ2-7	TRBD2	TRBV27	CASSFGRGPYEQYF
TRBJ1-2	NA	TRBV30	CAWSIGDFYGYTF
TRBJ1-1	NA	TRBV6-5	CASSWGEDTEAFF
TRBJ1-4	NA	TRBV19	CASSTSPYANEKLFF
TRBJ2-2	NA	TRBV7-9	CASSLAGTTGELFF
TRBJ2-1	NA	TRBV30	CAWSMGLYNEQFF
TRBJ2-3	NA	TRBV29-1	CSVVEGWPDTQYF
TRBJ2-4	TRBD1	TRBV9	CASSPRTGENIQYF
TRBJ1-2	NA	TRBV30	CAWMTPQASYGYTF
TRBJ2-5	NA	TRBV7-8	CASSPTLVGETQYF
TRBJ1-2	NA	TRBV7-2	CASSLAQGDGYTF
TRBJ1-3	TRBD1	TRBV4-1	CASSQRRDGTGGLNTIYF
TRBJ2-7	NA	TRBV27	CASSLKGEHEQYF
TRBJ1-6	NA	TRBV6-6	CASRSSSPLHF
TRBJ2-1	NA	TRBV5-1	CASSFGGEGYNEQFF
TRBJ1-1	NA	TRBV29-1	CSVAHRNINTEAFF
TRBJ2-5	TRBD2	TRBV23-1	CASSQGTSEETQYF
TRBJ2-5	TRBD2	TRBV7-8	CASSPQLAGQETQYF
TRBJ1-1	NA	TRBV30	CAWSVNEGTEAFF
TRBJ1-2	NA	TRBV29-1	CSAQQPQGYTF
TRBJ2-1	NA	TRBV29-1	CSVSQGSEQFF
TRBJ2-5	NA	TRBV7-9	CASTQGLDRETQYF
TRBJ2-1	NA	TRBV7-2	CASSPGQAEGNEQFF
TRBJ1-2	TRBD1	TRBV6-5	CASSYGTGGGYTF
TRBJ2-1	TRBD2	TRBV7-9	CASSSGLEIYNEQFF
TRBJ2-5	NA	TRBV7-2	CASSLAPVEGVNTQYF